This entry is about one TCR beta chain. The data derive from a study of cytomegalovirus exposure and HLA in healthy donors. TCRdb keeps only in-frame clones here, not all; method: immunoSEQ multiplex PCR. The sample holds around 190,000 clones, 85% seen once. The CDR3 runs to 16 residues. Germline V gives CDR1 LNHDA, CDR2 SQIVND (reference sequence). J gave up 2 bases and V 4 bases, and 2 bases lay outside the gene matches. The sample comprised PBMCs. The chain joins TRBV19 to TRBJ2-1, with 13 bases lining up with TRBD2. This TCR derives from a young man in good health and CMV-seropositive. Written as DNA, the CDR3 is TGTGCCAGTAGTACGGGACTAGCGGGACCCTACAATGAGCAGTTCTTC. Translation gives CASSTGLAGPYNEQFF.